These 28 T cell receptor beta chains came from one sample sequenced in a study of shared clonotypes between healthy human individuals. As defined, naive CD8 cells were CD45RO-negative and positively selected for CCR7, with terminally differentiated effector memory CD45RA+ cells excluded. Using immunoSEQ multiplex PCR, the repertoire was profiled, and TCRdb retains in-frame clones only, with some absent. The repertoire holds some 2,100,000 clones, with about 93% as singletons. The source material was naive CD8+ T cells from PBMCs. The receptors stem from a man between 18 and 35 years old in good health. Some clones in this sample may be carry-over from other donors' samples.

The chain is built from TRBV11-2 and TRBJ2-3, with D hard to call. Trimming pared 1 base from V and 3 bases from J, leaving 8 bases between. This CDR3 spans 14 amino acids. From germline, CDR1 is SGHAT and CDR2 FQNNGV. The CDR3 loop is CASSLVWRTDTQYF. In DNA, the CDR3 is TGTGCCAGCAGCTTAGTATGGCGGACAGATACGCAGTATTTT.

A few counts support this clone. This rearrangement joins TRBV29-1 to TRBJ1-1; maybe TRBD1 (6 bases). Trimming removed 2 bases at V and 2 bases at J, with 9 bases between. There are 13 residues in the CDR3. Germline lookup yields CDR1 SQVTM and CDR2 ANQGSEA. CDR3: CSVETQGNTEAFF. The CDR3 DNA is TGCAGCGTTGAAACACAGGGTAACACTGAAGCTTTCTTT.

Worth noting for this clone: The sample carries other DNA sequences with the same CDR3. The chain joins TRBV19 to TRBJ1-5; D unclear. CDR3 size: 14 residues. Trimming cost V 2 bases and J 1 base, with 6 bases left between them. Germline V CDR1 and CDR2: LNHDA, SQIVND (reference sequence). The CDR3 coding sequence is TGTGCCAGTAGTATACGAGGGAGCAATCAGCCCCAGCATTTT. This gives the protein CASSIRGSNQPQHF.

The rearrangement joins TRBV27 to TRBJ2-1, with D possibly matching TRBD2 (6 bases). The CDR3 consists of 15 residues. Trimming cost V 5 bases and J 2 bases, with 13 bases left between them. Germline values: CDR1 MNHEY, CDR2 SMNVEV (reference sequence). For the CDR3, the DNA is TGTGCCAGCAGTCTCACTAGCTTTCCCTACAATGAGCAGTTCTTC. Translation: CASSLTSFPYNEQFF.

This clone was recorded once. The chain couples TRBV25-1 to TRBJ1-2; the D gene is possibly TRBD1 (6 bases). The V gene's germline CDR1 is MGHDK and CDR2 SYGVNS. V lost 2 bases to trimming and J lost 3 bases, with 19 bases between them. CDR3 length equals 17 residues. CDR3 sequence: CASSETSTGGRYYGYTF. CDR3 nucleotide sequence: TGTGCCAGCAGTGAAACCTCGACAGGAGGGCGGTACTATGGCTACACCTTC.

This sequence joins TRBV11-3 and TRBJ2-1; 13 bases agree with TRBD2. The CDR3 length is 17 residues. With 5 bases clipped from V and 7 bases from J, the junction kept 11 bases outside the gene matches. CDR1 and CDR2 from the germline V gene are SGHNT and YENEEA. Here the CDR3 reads CASSQSGLAGVNNEQFF. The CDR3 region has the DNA TGTGCCAGCAGCCAATCAGGACTAGCGGGAGTTAATAATGAGCAGTTCTTC.

The CDR3 sequence is CASSLLVSDTDTQYF. The DNA for the CDR3 is TGTGCCAGCAGTTTATTGGTTAGCGACACAGATACGCAGTATTTT. The gene calls are TRBV28 and TRBJ2-3, with a weak D call TRBD2 (5 bases). Germline lookup yields CDR1 MDHEN and CDR2 SYDVKM. V was trimmed by 1 base and J by 2 bases, leaving 10 bases between them. This CDR3 has 15 residues.

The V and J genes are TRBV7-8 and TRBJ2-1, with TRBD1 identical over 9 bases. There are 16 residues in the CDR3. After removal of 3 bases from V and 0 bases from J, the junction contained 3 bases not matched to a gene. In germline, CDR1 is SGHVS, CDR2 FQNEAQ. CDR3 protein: CASSLDRGSSYNEQFF. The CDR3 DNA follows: TGTGCCAGCAGCTTGGACAGGGGTTCCTCCTACAATGAGCAGTTCTTC.

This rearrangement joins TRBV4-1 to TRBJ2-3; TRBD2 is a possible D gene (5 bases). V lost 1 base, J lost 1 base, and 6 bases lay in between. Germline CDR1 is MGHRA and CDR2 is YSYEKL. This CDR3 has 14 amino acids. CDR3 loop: CASSQVEGTDTQYF. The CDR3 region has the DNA TGCGCCAGCAGCCAAGTGGAGGGCACAGATACGCAGTATTTT.

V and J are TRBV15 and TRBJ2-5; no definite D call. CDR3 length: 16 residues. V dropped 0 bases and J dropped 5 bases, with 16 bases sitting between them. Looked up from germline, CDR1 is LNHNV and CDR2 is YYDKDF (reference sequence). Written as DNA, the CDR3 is TGTGCCACCAGCAGAGAAGACCGGCAGGCTGTCGAGACCCAGTACTTC. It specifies CATSREDRQAVETQYF.

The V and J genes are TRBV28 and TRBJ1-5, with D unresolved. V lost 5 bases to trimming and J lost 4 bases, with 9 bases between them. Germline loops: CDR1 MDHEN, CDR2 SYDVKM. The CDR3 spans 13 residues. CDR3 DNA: TGTGCCAGCAGTCCCTCGGGGAATCAGCCCCAGCATTTT. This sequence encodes CASSPSGNQPQHF.

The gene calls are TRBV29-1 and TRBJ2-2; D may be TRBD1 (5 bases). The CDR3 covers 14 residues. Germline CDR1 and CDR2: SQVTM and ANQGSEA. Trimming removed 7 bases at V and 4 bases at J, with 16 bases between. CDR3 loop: CSARTPRPTGELFF. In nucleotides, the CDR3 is TGCAGCGCCCGGACACCCCGTCCCACCGGGGAGCTGTTTTTT.

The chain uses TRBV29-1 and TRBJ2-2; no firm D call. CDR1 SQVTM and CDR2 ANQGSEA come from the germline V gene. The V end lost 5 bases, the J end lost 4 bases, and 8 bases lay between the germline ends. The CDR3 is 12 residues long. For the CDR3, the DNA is TGCAGCGTTTGGGCACCCACCGGGGAGCTGTTTTTT. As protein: CSVWAPTGELFF.

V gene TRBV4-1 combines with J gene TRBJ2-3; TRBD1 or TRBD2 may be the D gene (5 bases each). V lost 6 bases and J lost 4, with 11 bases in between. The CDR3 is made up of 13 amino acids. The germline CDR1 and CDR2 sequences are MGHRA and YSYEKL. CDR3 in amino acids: CASRSRESDTQYF. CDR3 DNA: TGCGCCAGCAGGTCCAGGGAGTCAGATACGCAGTATTTT.

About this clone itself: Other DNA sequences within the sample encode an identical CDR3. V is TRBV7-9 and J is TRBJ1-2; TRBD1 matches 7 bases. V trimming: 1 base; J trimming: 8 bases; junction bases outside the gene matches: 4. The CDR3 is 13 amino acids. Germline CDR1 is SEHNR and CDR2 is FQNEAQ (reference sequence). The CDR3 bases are TGTGCCAGCAGCTTAGGACAGGGAAACGGCTACACCTTC. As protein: CASSLGQGNGYTF.

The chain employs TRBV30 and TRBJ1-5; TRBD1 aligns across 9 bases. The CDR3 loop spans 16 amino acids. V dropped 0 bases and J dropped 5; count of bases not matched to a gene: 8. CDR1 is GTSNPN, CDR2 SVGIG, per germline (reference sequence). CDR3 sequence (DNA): TGTGCCTGGAGTGTGAGCCCCCACAGGGGGCATCAGCCCCAGCATTTT. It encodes CAWSVSPHRGHQPQHF.

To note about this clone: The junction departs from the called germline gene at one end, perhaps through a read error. CDR3: CASRMIVRDTSSYGQYF. In DNA form, the CDR3 reads TGTGCCAGCAGGATGATAGTACGGGACACCAGCTCCTACGGGCAGTACTTC. The J gene is TRBJ2-7, the V gene TRBV28; possibly TRBD1 for D (6 bases). Germline V CDR1 and CDR2: MDHEN, SYDVKM. The CDR3 is 17 residues long.

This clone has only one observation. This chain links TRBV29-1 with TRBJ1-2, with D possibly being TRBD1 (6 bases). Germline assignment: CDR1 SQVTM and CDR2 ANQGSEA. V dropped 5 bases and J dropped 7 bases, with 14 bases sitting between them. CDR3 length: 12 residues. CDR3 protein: CSVMEGVGGYTF. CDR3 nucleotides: TGCAGCGTTATGGAGGGGGTCGGTGGCTACACCTTC.

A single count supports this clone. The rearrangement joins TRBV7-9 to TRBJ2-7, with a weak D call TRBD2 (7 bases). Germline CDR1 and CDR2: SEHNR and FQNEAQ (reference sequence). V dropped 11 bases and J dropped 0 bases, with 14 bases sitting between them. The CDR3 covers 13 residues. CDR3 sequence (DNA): TGTGCCGGGGGGGCAGAGAACTCCTACGAGCAGTACTTC. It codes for CAGGAENSYEQYF.

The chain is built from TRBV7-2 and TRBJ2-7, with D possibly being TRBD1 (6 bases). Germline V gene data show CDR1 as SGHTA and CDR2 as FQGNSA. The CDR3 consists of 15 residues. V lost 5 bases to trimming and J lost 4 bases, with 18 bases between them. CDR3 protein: CASSEDSRQSYEQYF. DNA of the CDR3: TGTGCCAGCAGCGAGGACAGCCGACAGTCGTACGAGCAGTACTTC.

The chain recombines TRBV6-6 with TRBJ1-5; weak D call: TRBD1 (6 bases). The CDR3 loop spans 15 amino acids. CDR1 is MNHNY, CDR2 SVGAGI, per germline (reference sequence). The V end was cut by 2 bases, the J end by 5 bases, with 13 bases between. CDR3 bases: TGTGCCAGCAGTTACGGGCAGGGGTTGGATCAGCCCCAGCATTTT. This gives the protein CASSYGQGLDQPQHF.

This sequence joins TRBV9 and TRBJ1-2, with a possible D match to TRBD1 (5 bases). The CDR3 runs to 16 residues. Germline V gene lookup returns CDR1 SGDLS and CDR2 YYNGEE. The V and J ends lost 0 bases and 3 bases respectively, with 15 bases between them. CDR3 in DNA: TGTGCCAGCAGCGTAGAGAGTAGGGGCCGGGACTATGGCTACACCTTC. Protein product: CASSVESRGRDYGYTF.

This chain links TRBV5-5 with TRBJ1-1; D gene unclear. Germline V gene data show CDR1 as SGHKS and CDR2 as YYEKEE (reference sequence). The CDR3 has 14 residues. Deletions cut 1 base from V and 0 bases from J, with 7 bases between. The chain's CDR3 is CASSLLGVNTEAFF. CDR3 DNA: TGTGCCAGCAGCTTGCTAGGAGTGAACACTGAAGCTTTCTTT.

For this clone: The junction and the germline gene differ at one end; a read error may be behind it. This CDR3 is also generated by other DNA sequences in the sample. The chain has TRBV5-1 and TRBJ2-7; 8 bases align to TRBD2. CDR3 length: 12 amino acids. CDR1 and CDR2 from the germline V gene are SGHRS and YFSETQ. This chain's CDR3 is CASSSGGGEQYF. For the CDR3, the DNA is TGTGCCAGCAGCTCGGGAGGGGGCGAGCAGTACTTC.

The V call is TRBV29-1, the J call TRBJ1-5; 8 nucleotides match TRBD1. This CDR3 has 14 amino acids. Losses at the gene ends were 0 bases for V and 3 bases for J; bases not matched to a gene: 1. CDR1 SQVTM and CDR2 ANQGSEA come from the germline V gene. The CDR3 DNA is TGCAGCGTTGAAGAGACAGGGGTCAATCAGCCCCAGCATTTT. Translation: CSVEETGVNQPQHF.

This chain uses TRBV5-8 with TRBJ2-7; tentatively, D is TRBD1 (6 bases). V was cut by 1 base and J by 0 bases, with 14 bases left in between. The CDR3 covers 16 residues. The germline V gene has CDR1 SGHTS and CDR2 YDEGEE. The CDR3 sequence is CASSLFSTGSSYEQYF. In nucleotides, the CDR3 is TGTGCCAGCAGCTTGTTTTCAACAGGGAGCTCCTACGAGCAGTACTTC. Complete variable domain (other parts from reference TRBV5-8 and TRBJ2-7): EAGVTQSPTHLIKTRGQQATLRCSPISGHTSVYWYQQALGLGLQFLLWYDEGEERNRGNFPPRFSGRQFPNYSSELNVNALELEDSALYLCASSLFSTGSSYEQYFGPGTRLTVT.

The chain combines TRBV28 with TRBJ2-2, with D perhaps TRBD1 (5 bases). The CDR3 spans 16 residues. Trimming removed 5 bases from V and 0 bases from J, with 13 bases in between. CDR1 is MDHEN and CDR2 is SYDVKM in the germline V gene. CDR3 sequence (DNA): TGTGCCAGCAGTGCCGGTAGGGGTTCGAACACCGGGGAGCTGTTTTTT. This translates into CASSAGRGSNTGELFF.

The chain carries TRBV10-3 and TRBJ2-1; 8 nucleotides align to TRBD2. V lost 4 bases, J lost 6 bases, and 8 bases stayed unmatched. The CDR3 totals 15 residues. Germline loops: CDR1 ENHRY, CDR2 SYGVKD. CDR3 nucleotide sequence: TGTGCCATCAGTGCTAAGCGGGAGTTAGGCAATGAGCAGTTCTTC. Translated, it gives CAISAKRELGNEQFF.